The text below deals with one T cell receptor (beta chain). Antigen: not known. Mismatch with germline at one junction end may stem from a read error. This record comes from a study of tumor-infiltrating lymphocytes in primary liver carcinoma. Looking at the study overall: Spanning 30 to 69 years of age, the patients were men and women.

Making TCR beta cDNA involved around 520 ng total RNA and a constant-region primer. Researchers made the TCR beta libraries by running three nested multiplex PCR rounds with slightly modified ARM-PCR. For around 9 cycles apiece, the opening two PCR rounds ran with TRBV1-TRBV30 forward primers and a C-beta reverse primer. In TCRdb, the multiplex PCR reads were re-called with MiXCR into one record per CDR3 protein. The repertoire holds about 310,000 distinct CDR3 sequences, with roughly 60% as singletons. This CDR3 has 14 amino acids. CDR1 and CDR2 (germline): SGHAT, FQNNGV. Overall study findings and caveats: Tumor top-250-clone fraction significantly exceeded that of blood (p = 0.039).

Unsorted whole blood supplied the blood RNA, and germline DNA was isolated too. The study enrolled treatment-naive patients with chronic HBV infection. Before any surgery took place, approximately 4 milliliters of peripheral blood were collected. This chain connects TRBV11-2 to TRBJ2-5; D call uncertain. Sequenced material: peripheral blood. The sequence derives from a man aged 35-49 years with primary liver carcinoma and hepatitis B virus infection. This CDR3 reads CVSSLVGIGETQYF. CDR3 DNA: TGTGTCAGCAGCTTAGTTGGCATCGGAGAGACCCAGTACTTC.